These 18 T cell receptor beta chains share one sample of origin, sequenced in a study of shared clonotypes between healthy human individuals. Sequenced by immunoSEQ multiplex PCR; TCRdb stores in-frame clones only, minus some. The sample lists 2 million to 2.5 million clones, 92% occurring once. The source material was naive CD4+ T cells from PBMCs. Subset noted: CD45RA+ positively selected. These TCRs come from a man between 18 and 29 years old in good health. Some clones in this sample may be carry-over from other donors' samples.

This chain links TRBV9 with TRBJ2-7, with TRBD1 matching over 12 bases. CDR1 is SGDLS, CDR2 YYNGEE, per germline. CDR3 length equals 16 residues. V was pared by 0 bases and J by 5 bases, with 6 bases of the junction left unmatched. The CDR3 DNA sequence: TGTGCCAGCAGCGTAGCTGGGGACAGGGGGCGCGACGAGCAGTACTTC. It translates to CASSVAGDRGRDEQYF. Full variable domain (rest looked up from reference TRBV9 and TRBJ2-7): DSGVTQTPKHLITATGQRVTLRCSPRSGDLSVYWYQQSLDQGLQFLIQYYNGEERAKGNILERFSAQQFPDLHSELNLSSLELGDSALYFCASSVAGDRGRDEQYFGPGTRLTVT.

The chain has TRBV11-2 and TRBJ2-7, with no clear D. This CDR3 contains 14 residues. Germline CDR1 reads SGHAT; CDR2 reads FQNNGV. V dropped 3 bases and J dropped 6 bases, with 15 bases sitting between them. CDR3 nucleotides: TGTGCCAGCAGCTTGCAAGGTGGCTTCACCGAGCAGTACTTC. Translation: CASSLQGGFTEQYF.

This chain uses TRBV28 with TRBJ2-7; 8 bases line up with TRBD2. With V trimmed by 6 bases and J by 4 bases, 11 bases remained unmatched. Germline V lookup: CDR1 MDHEN, CDR2 SYDVKM. The CDR3 has 15 residues. CDR3 in amino acids: CASRRASGPTYEQYF. The DNA of the CDR3 is TGTGCCAGCAGGAGAGCTAGCGGGCCGACTTACGAGCAGTACTTC.

This chain links TRBV6-1 with TRBJ2-7; 7 bases fit TRBD1. This CDR3 region has 14 residues. Germline CDR1 reads MNHNS; CDR2 reads SASEGT. J was trimmed by 6 bases and V by 3 bases; bases with no gene match: 8. The CDR3 DNA follows: TGTGCCAGCAGTGAGTTCAGGGGGAATGGCGAGCAGTACTTC. This translates into CASSEFRGNGEQYF.

The V call is TRBV15, the J call TRBJ2-7; 9 bases fit TRBD2. The germline V gene encodes CDR1 LNHNV and CDR2 YYDKDF (reference sequence). The length of the CDR3 is 15 residues. The trim removed 4 bases at V and 1 base at J, leaving 5 bases unmatched. CDR3 nucleotides: TGTGCCACCAGCACGCGGGAGGGGGGTTCCTACGAGCAGTACTTC. Its translation is CATSTREGGSYEQYF. The variable domain in full, with the rest retrieved from reference TRBV15 and TRBJ2-7, is DAMVIQNPRYQVTQFGKPVTLSCSQTLNHNVMYWYQQKSSQAPKLLFHYYDKDFNNEADTPDNFQSRRPNTSFCFLDIRSPGLGDTAMYLCATSTREGGSYEQYFGPGTRLTVT.

The genes are TRBV9 and TRBJ2-2, with D tentatively TRBD1 (6 bases). The length of the CDR3 is 14 residues. Germline lookup yields CDR1 SGDLS and CDR2 YYNGEE. Trimming took 4 bases from V and 5 from J, leaving 12 bases between them. Here the CDR3 reads CASSKNRVTGELFF. CDR3 nucleotide sequence: TGTGCCAGCAGCAAAAACAGGGTGACCGGGGAGCTGTTTTTT.

The genes are TRBV5-4 and TRBJ2-3; D gene unclear. V was pared by 4 bases and J by 0 bases, with 15 bases between. This CDR3 is 16 amino acids long. The germline V gene encodes CDR1 SGHNT and CDR2 YYREEE (reference sequence). Here the CDR3 DNA reads TGTGCCAGCAGCGTCGGTGGTGGGGTAAGCACAGATACGCAGTATTTT. Amino acids: CASSVGGGVSTDTQYF.

This chain connects TRBV30 to TRBJ2-2; D call uncertain. The germline CDR1 and CDR2 sequences are GTSNPN and SVGIG (reference sequence). Trimming stripped 0 bases from V and 3 bases from J, with 11 bases between. CDR3 length: 15 residues. The CDR3 nucleotides are TGTGCCTGGAGTGTAGAAAAAGCTTACACCGGGGAGCTGTTTTTT. This gives the protein CAWSVEKAYTGELFF.

The chain combines TRBV6-6 with TRBJ1-2, with 8 positions matching TRBD1. This CDR3 has 13 amino acids. Germline V gives CDR1 MNHNY, CDR2 SVGAGI (reference sequence). The V gene end was trimmed by 7 bases and the J gene end by 4 bases; junction bases not matched to a gene: 5. CDR3 residues: CASNGQGSYGYTF. CDR3 nucleotides: TGTGCCAGCAATGGACAGGGATCCTATGGCTACACCTTC.

J is TRBJ2-7 and V is TRBV6-6; perhaps TRBD1 as D (6 bases). Germline-derived CDR1 and CDR2 are MNHNY and SVGAGI (reference sequence). The germline V and J ends were trimmed by 2 bases and 5 bases, with 19 bases remaining between them. The CDR3 spans 16 residues. CDR3 nucleotides: TGTGCCAGCAGTTACCTATTGACAGGCGCCGGGAACGAGCAGTACTTC. It specifies CASSYLLTGAGNEQYF.

Note on this clone: The identical CDR3 is also encoded by other nucleotide sequences in the sample. The CDR3 nucleotides read TGTGCCAGCAGCTTAGGGCCGAACACCGGGGAGCTGTTTTTT. Translating it yields CASSLGPNTGELFF. The V and J genes are TRBV11-3 and TRBJ2-2; D call uncertain. The CDR3 consists of 14 residues. CDR1 is SGHNT, CDR2 YENEEA, per germline. Trimming pared 1 base from V and 0 bases from J, leaving 3 bases between. Using reference TRBV11-3 and TRBJ2-2 for the parts outside the CDR3, the full variable domain is EAGVVQSPRYKIIEKKQPVAFWCNPISGHNTLYWYLQNLGQGPELLIRYENEEAVDDSQLPKDRFSAERLKGVDSTLKIQPAELGDSAVYLCASSLGPNTGELFFGEGSRLTVL.

The CDR3 region is CASSQEVIPNYGYTF. In DNA form, the CDR3 reads TGCGCCAGCAGCCAAGAGGTAATACCTAACTATGGCTACACCTTC. The chain recombines TRBV4-3 with TRBJ1-2; unclear D gene. Germline V lookup: CDR1 LGHNA, CDR2 YSLEER. The V and J ends lost 0 bases and 0 bases respectively, with 8 bases between them. The CDR3 extends over 15 amino acids.

The chain has TRBV7-2 and TRBJ2-5, with a weak D call TRBD2 (5 bases). CDR1 SGHTA and CDR2 FQGNSA come from the germline V gene. The V gene lost 2 bases and the J gene lost 10 bases, with 11 bases spanning the gap. The CDR3 consists of 12 residues. CDR3 amino acids: CASSLRGEGQYF. CDR3 DNA: TGTGCCAGCAGCTTACGAGGAGAGGGCCAGTACTTC. The variable domain in full, completed from reference TRBV7-2 and TRBJ2-5, reads GAGVSQSPSNKVTEKGKDVELRCDPISGHTALYWYRQSLGQGLEFLIYFQGNSAPDKSGLPSDRFSAERTGGSVSTLTIQRTQQEDSAVYLCASSLRGEGQYFGPGTRLLVL.

This clone was counted only a few times. V is TRBV7-9 and J is TRBJ1-1; D uncertain. V dropped 11 bases and J dropped 0 bases, with 10 bases sitting between them. Germline-derived CDR1 and CDR2 are SEHNR and FQNEAQ (reference sequence). CDR3 size: 12 residues. For the CDR3, the DNA is TGTGCCGGAGGACGGATGAACACTGAAGCTTTCTTT. It yields the protein CAGGRMNTEAFF.

This rearrangement joins TRBV5-1 to TRBJ2-5; D possibly corresponds to TRBD1 (6 bases). Germline V gives CDR1 SGHRS, CDR2 YFSETQ. Trimming removed 5 bases at V and 5 bases at J, with 19 bases between. The length of the CDR3 is 15 residues. Here the CDR3 reads CASSSSGNRVETQYF. CDR3 in DNA: TGCGCCAGCAGTTCCTCCGGGAACAGGGTGGAGACCCAGTACTTC.

The rearrangement uses TRBV18 and TRBJ1-2, with 7 bases matching TRBD1. Germline lookup yields CDR1 KGHSH and CDR2 LQKENI. V was clipped by 4 bases and J by 2 bases; unmatched bases: 4. The CDR3 length is 14 residues. The CDR3 DNA sequence: TGTGCCAGCTCACAAGGGGGCCGAAACTATGGCTACACCTTC. Translating it yields CASSQGGRNYGYTF.

As regards this clone: The same CDR3 arises from other DNA sequences in this sample as well. This chain connects TRBV6-6 to TRBJ1-4; D uncertain. This CDR3 has 12 amino acids. Trimming shortened V by 2 bases and J by 4 bases, and 2 bases separated the two germline ends. Germline-derived CDR1 and CDR2 are MNHNY and SVGAGI (reference sequence). CDR3 bases: TGTGCCAGCAGTTACAGTAATGAAAAACTGTTTTTT. Translation: CASSYSNEKLFF.

Worth noting for this clone: One end of the junction does not line up with germline, which may come from a read error. J is TRBJ1-2 and V is TRBV18, with TRBD1 as a possible D gene (5 bases). The CDR3 loop spans 12 amino acids. Germline V gives CDR1 KGHSH, CDR2 LQKENI. CDR3 nucleotide sequence: TGTGCCAGCTCACTCTACCGGGACGGTCCAGACTTC. Translating it yields CASSLYRDGPDF.